This TCR beta chain was observed in a study of T cell repertoires in cytomegalovirus infection. Study-wide context: Both a matching HLA type and CMV infection were indicated by public TCR beta signatures. Study-level results: Adding up the frequency of public TCR beta families identified people who carried CMV plus the relevant HLA. HLA-C-restricted TCR beta clonotypes specific for CMV led the ex vivo response.

One entry per CDR3 protein results from TCRdb running MiXCR on the reads. The sample lists about 830,000 distinct CDR3 sequences; over 25% were seen once. Losses at the gene ends were 6 bases for V and 3 bases for J; bases not matched to a gene: 10. CDR1 MNHNY and CDR2 SVGAGI come from the germline V gene (reference sequence). The CDR3 spans 17 residues. Only a few counts were recorded for this clonotype. The antigen remains undetermined. This sequence was found in a human donor in good health (CMV status not recorded). Some clones in this sample may be carry-over from other donors' samples. The sample in question was cultured CD8+ T cells from PBMCs, obtained from culture after CMV antigen stimulation. The chain has TRBV6-6 and TRBJ1-5; 11 positions match TRBD1. CDR3 protein: CASRDRGLGLNNQPQHF. As DNA, the CDR3 is TGTGCCAGCAGGGACAGGGGGCTAGGATTGAACAATCAGCCCCAGCATTTT.